The clone carrying this TCR beta chain was observed many times. This CDR3 region has 19 residues. V was trimmed by 0 bases and J by 5 bases, leaving 24 bases between them. In germline, CDR1 is SGDLS, CDR2 YYNGEE. This sample is drawn from a study of read filtering for tumor transcriptome and immune sequencing. Study context: Patients were some 16 male and about 15 female, mean age 65.9 years, range 47 to 80.

This library used around 400 ng RNA and molecular barcoded adaptors spanning alpha/delta and beta/gamma chains. MiXCR, run by TCRdb on the reads, gives a single entry per CDR3 protein. The data contain some 130,000 distinct CDR3 sequences, roughly 13% of them singletons. The clonotype originates from a donor aged 40 or over with multiple myeloma. Specimen: a population of CD138-negative cells sorted from bone marrow. J is TRBJ2-1 and V is TRBV9; maybe TRBD1 (7 bases). The CDR3 DNA sequence: TGTGCCAGCAGCGTAGTAGGAGGGGGCATGGGTAGTGGGAACAATGAGCAGTTCTTC. Protein: CASSVVGGGMGSGNNEQFF.